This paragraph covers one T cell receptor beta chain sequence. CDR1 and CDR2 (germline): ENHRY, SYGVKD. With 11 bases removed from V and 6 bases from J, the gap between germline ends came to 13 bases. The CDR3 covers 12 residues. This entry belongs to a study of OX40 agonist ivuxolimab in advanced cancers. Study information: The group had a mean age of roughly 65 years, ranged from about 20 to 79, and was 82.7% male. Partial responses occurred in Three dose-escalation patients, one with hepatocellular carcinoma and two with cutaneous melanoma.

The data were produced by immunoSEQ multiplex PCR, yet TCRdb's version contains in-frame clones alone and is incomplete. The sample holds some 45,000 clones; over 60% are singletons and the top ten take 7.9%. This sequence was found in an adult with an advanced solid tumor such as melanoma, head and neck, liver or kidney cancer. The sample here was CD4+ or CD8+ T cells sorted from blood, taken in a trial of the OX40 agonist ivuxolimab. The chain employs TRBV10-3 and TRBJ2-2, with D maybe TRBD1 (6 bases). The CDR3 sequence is CASNQGSGELFF. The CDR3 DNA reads TGTGCCTCCAACCAGGGGTCCGGGGAGCTGTTTTTT.